This is a list of T cell receptor beta chains from one sample in a study of glioma-infiltrating T cells after dendritic cell vaccination. Method: immunoSEQ multiplex PCR; TCRdb's copy keeps in-frame clones and lacks some. The sample lists tens of thousands of clones; approximately 80% were seen once. Here the sequenced sample was blood, taken before dendritic cell vaccination. These TCRs come from a human donor with glioblastoma. CDR3s include the opening cysteine and the closing phenylalanine or tryptophan. D genes are given only for firm matches. Some rows mark clone size as missing; the rest say once, few, many or name a class of expanded clone.

size: -
J: TRBJ2-2
D: -
V: TRBV5-1
DNA: TGCGCCACCTCGCCCGGGAATTCCAACACCGGGGAGCTGTTTTTT
CDR3: CATSPGNSNTGELFF

size: -
J: TRBJ2-6
D: -
V: TRBV5-1
DNA: TGCGCCAGCAGCGCGGACAGCTCTGGGGCCAACGTCCTGACTTTC
CDR3: CASSADSSGANVLTF

size: -
J: TRBJ2-3
D: -
V: TRBV9
DNA: TGTGCCAGCAGCGGCGAGGATTCAGTAGATACGCAGTATTTT
CDR3: CASSGEDSVDTQYF

size: -
J: TRBJ2-1
D: TRBD2
V: TRBV6-1
DNA: TGTGCCAGCAGTGCCCTCGGTTGGGGACTAGCGGAGGGGAATGAGCAGTTCTTC
CDR3: CASSALGWGLAEGNEQFF

size: -
J: TRBJ2-4
D: TRBD2
V: TRBV29-1
DNA: TGCAGCATACTAGCGGGAGGCAAAAACATTCAGTACTTC
CDR3: CSILAGGKNIQYF

size: -
J: TRBJ2-7
D: -
V: TRBV7-8
DNA: TGTGCCATCAAGGGGCCAAGCTCCTACGAGCAGTACTTC
CDR3: CAIKGPSSYEQYF

size: once
J: TRBJ1-2
D: -
V: TRBV7-2
DNA: TGTGCCAGCAGCTCCAGGGGCGCATCCTATGGCTACACCTTC
CDR3: CASSSRGASYGYTF

size: -
J: TRBJ1-2
D: TRBD1
V: TRBV5-5
DNA: TGTGCCAGCAGCTTAGGGACAGGGGAAGCTAACTATGGCTACACCTTC
CDR3: CASSLGTGEANYGYTF

size: -
J: TRBJ1-1
D: TRBD1
V: TRBV5-6
DNA: TGTGCCAGCAGCTGGACAGGGGGCCCGACTACAGCTTTCTTT
CDR3: CASSWTGGPTTAFF

size: few
J: TRBJ2-6
D: -
V: TRBV6-1
DNA: TGTGCCAGCAGTGCCGGACAAAACTCTGGGGCCAACGTCCTGACTTTC
CDR3: CASSAGQNSGANVLTF

size: -
J: TRBJ1-1
D: TRBD1
V: TRBV7-8
DNA: TGTGCCAGCAGCGGATTCGGACAGGGAGAGAAGACTGAAGCTTTCTTT
CDR3: CASSGFGQGEKTEAFF

size: -
J: TRBJ2-7
D: -
V: TRBV7-9
DNA: TGTGCCAGCAGCTTAGTCGCCGGAGCGTACGAGCAGTACTTC
CDR3: CASSLVAGAYEQYF

size: once
J: TRBJ1-1
D: -
V: TRBV5-1
DNA: TGCGCCAGCAGAGGGGGGGGGAGGAACACTGAAGCTTTCTTT
CDR3: CASRGGGRNTEAFF

size: -
J: TRBJ1-1
D: -
V: TRBV7-2
DNA: TGTGCCAGCAGAACAGGGACCACTGAAGCTTTCTTT
CDR3: CASRTGTTEAFF

size: -
J: TRBJ1-2
D: TRBD1
V: TRBV5-1
DNA: TGCGCCAGCAGCTTGGTCAGGGGACAGGGGGACTATGGCTACACCTTC
CDR3: CASSLVRGQGDYGYTF

size: -
J: TRBJ2-1
D: -
V: TRBV7-9
DNA: TGTGCCAGCAGTCTTCAGGGAGGAGTAGGCTACAATGAGCAGTTCTTC
CDR3: CASSLQGGVGYNEQFF

size: -
J: TRBJ2-1
D: -
V: TRBV5-1
DNA: TGCGCCAGCAGCTCGGACGAGGGGGTCTATGAGCAGTTCTTC
CDR3: CASSSDEGVYEQFF

size: few
J: TRBJ2-1
D: TRBD2
V: TRBV27
DNA: TGTGCCAGCAGCGTAAAGCGGGAGTATGAGCAGTTCTTC
CDR3: CASSVKREYEQFF

size: -
J: TRBJ1-1
D: -
V: TRBV19
DNA: TGTGCCAGTATCTTCGGGGGAGCCTTGAACACTGAAGCTTTCTTT
CDR3: CASIFGGALNTEAFF

size: once
J: TRBJ2-3
D: TRBD1
V: TRBV5-4
DNA: TGTGCCAGCAGCACAACGACAGGGTCTAGCACAGATACGCAGTATTTT
CDR3: CASSTTTGSSTDTQYF

size: -
J: TRBJ2-1
D: TRBD2
V: TRBV7-9
DNA: TGTGCCAGCAGCTTAGCAGCGGGGAGCGATCAGTTCTTC
CDR3: CASSLAAGSDQFF

size: -
J: TRBJ2-1
D: -
V: TRBV28
DNA: TGTGCCAGCAGTTTTGGGGCCGAGCAGTTCTTC
CDR3: CASSFGAEQFF

size: few
J: TRBJ1-2
D: -
V: TRBV7-2
DNA: TGTGCCAGCAGCTGGGGTCCCCAGGGTGGCTACACCTTC
CDR3: CASSWGPQGGYTF

size: -
J: TRBJ2-5
D: -
V: TRBV2
DNA: TGTGCCAGCAGTGAACGACGAGGACAAGAGACCCAGTACTTC
CDR3: CASSERRGQETQYF